Each of the 25 T cell receptor beta chains below was sequenced from the same sample in a study of T cell changes during pregnancy in multiple sclerosis. The data were produced by immunoSEQ multiplex PCR, yet TCRdb's version contains in-frame clones alone and is incomplete. Among about 45,000 clones listed, about 91% were seen once. The specimen comprised CD8+ T cells from peripheral blood mononuclear cells, sampled in the second trimester of pregnancy. These receptors were obtained from a female donor with multiple sclerosis, enrolled in a pregnancy study.

This clone came up once. V usage is TRBV9 and J usage is TRBJ1-4; the match to TRBD1 covers 7 bases. The CDR3 contains 15 residues. The trim removed 3 bases at V and 3 bases at J, leaving 5 bases unmatched. Germline V CDR1 and CDR2: SGDLS, YYNGEE. CDR3 in amino acids: CASSETTGSNEKLFF. The CDR3 coding sequence is TGTGCCAGCAGCGAGACGACAGGGTCTAATGAAAAACTGTTTTTT.

The chain couples TRBV4-1 to TRBJ2-7, with 7 bases matching TRBD2. CDR3 length equals 15 residues. CDR1 is MGHRA and CDR2 is YSYEKL in the germline V gene. J was trimmed by 2 bases and V by 1 base; bases with no gene match: 5. The CDR3 sequence is CASSQGEGTPYEQYF. The CDR3 region has the DNA TGCGCCAGCAGCCAAGGGGAGGGTACCCCCTACGAGCAGTACTTC.

This chain's CDR3 is CASIPSPGQGRTEAFF. CDR3 in DNA: TGTGCCAGCATCCCATCCCCGGGACAGGGTCGCACTGAAGCTTTCTTT. This chain links TRBV7-2 with TRBJ1-1; 9 nucleotides align to TRBD1. Germline V gene sequence: CDR1 SGHTA, CDR2 FQGNSA. The V and J ends lost 7 bases and 4 bases, in that order; junction bases with no gene match: 13. This CDR3 spans 16 amino acids.

This clone appeared a single time. J is TRBJ2-7 and V is TRBV9, with 9 bases lining up with TRBD1. The germline V gene has CDR1 SGDLS and CDR2 YYNGEE. With 0 bases clipped from V and 3 bases from J, the junction kept 7 bases outside the gene matches. The CDR3 has 16 amino acids. The CDR3 region is CASSVAGTGKGYEQYF. Here the CDR3 DNA reads TGTGCCAGCAGCGTAGCCGGGACAGGGAAGGGCTACGAGCAGTACTTC.

The chain employs TRBV19 and TRBJ2-7; TRBD1 matches at 12 bases. The CDR3 spans 15 residues. V gave up 5 bases and J gave up 5 bases; unmatched junction bases: 7. Germline assignment: CDR1 LNHDA and CDR2 SQIVND (reference sequence). The chain's CDR3 is CASSGSGTGGDEQYF. CDR3 bases: TGTGCCAGTAGTGGCTCCGGGACAGGGGGCGACGAGCAGTACTTC.

V usage is TRBV7-9 and J usage is TRBJ1-2, with D possibly being TRBD1 (6 bases). This CDR3 has 14 residues. The germline gives CDR1 SEHNR, CDR2 FQNEAQ (reference sequence). Trimming removed 4 bases at V and 5 bases at J, with 14 bases between. DNA for the CDR3: TGTGCCAGCAGCTCACAGGGAATACGGTATGGCTACACCTTC. This sequence encodes CASSSQGIRYGYTF.

J is TRBJ2-7 and V is TRBV4-3, with TRBD1 as a possible D gene (6 bases). Germline V gene data show CDR1 as LGHNA and CDR2 as YSLEER. V was trimmed by 1 base and J by 3 bases, leaving 13 bases between them. The CDR3 spans 15 residues. The CDR3 region is CASSQARDTYYEQYF. CDR3 nucleotides: TGCGCCAGCAGCCAAGCCCGGGACACCTACTACGAGCAGTACTTC.

The chain recombines TRBV9 with TRBJ1-1; no clear D. V shed 7 bases and J shed 1 base, with 11 bases lying between them. CDR1 SGDLS and CDR2 YYNGEE come from the germline V gene. CDR3 length: 13 residues. DNA for the CDR3: TGTGCCAGCGGACGGGGTTCGAACACTGAAGCTTTCTTT. This codes for CASGRGSNTEAFF.

As DNA, the CDR3 is TGTGCCAGCAGTTGGCTAGGGGGCGGAGGTAATGAAAAACTGTTTTTT. This sequence encodes CASSWLGGGGNEKLFF. The chain couples TRBV27 to TRBJ1-4; 7 bases are a match to TRBD1. In germline, CDR1 is MNHEY, CDR2 SMNVEV (reference sequence). This CDR3 has 16 residues. Germline trimming cut 4 bases from V and 4 bases from J; bases unmatched to any gene: 9.

This clone occurred once. The chain joins TRBV12-5 to TRBJ2-7; maybe TRBD2 (6 bases). CDR3 length equals 14 residues. V gave up 7 bases and J gave up 2 bases, with 15 bases separating them. Looked up from germline, CDR1 is LGHNT and CDR2 is FRNRAP. The CDR3 sequence: CASVAGEVTYEQYF. CDR3 nucleotide sequence: TGTGCTAGTGTCGCCGGGGAGGTGACCTACGAGCAGTACTTC. The whole variable domain, remainder taken from reference TRBV12-5 and TRBJ2-7, is DARVTQTPRHKVTEMGQEVTMRCQPILGHNTVFWYRQTMMQGLELLAYFRNRAPLDDSGMPKDRFSAEMPDATLATLKIQPSEPRDSAVYFCASVAGEVTYEQYFGPGTRLTVT.

This chain connects TRBV9 to TRBJ1-1; weak D call: TRBD1 (6 bases). The CDR3 is made up of 14 amino acids. Per the germline V gene, CDR1 is SGDLS and CDR2 is YYNGEE. The V gene lost 0 bases and the J gene lost 4 bases, with 10 bases spanning the gap. CDR3 region: CASSVVGDTTEAFF. The CDR3 DNA reads TGTGCCAGCAGCGTAGTTGGGGACACCACTGAAGCTTTCTTT. Looking up the rest from reference TRBV9 and TRBJ1-1 gives the full variable domain: DSGVTQTPKHLITATGQRVTLRCSPRSGDLSVYWYQQSLDQGLQFLIQYYNGEERAKGNILERFSAQQFPDLHSELNLSSLELGDSALYFCASSVVGDTTEAFFGQGTRLTVV.

This clone occurred once. V usage is TRBV30 and J usage is TRBJ1-2; D may be TRBD1 (5 bases). CDR1 GTSNPN and CDR2 SVGIG come from the germline V gene (reference sequence). The CDR3 is made up of 12 amino acids. The V end was cut by 4 bases, the J end by 8 bases, with 14 bases between. The CDR3 protein is CAWTQTAGGYTF. The CDR3 DNA sequence: TGTGCCTGGACCCAGACAGCTGGGGGCTACACCTTC.

The rearrangement joins TRBV5-1 to TRBJ2-3, with D perhaps matching TRBD2 (6 bases). Germline CDR1 and CDR2: SGHRS and YFSETQ. Trimming removed 7 bases from V and 7 bases from J, with 25 bases in between. This CDR3 region has 16 residues. CDR3 amino acids: CASAIFRDSKTHTQYF. The CDR3 nucleotides read TGCGCCAGCGCCATCTTCCGGGACTCAAAAACGCATACGCAGTATTTT.

This clone has only one observation. The J gene is TRBJ1-2, the V gene TRBV6-6, with 8 bases that match TRBD1. Trimming removed 6 bases from V and 8 bases from J; junction bases left unmatched: 17. This CDR3 region has 16 residues. CDR1 is MNHNY and CDR2 is SVGAGI in the germline V gene (reference sequence). Here the CDR3 DNA reads TGTGCCAGCAGCCACGGGCCGGGACAGGCGGGTCGGGGCTACACCTTC. Protein sequence: CASSHGPGQAGRGYTF.

V gene TRBV21-1 combines with J gene TRBJ2-7; the table's D gene call, TRBD1, was not cross checked with the DNA. TRBV21-1 is tagged as a pseudogene. The length of the CDR3 is 20 residues. The CDR3 bases are TGTGCCAGCAGACGCGACCCACGTACTTTCGGACAGGGATACTTCTACGAGCAGTACTTC. Translation: CASRRDPRTFGQGYFYEQYF.

The DNA for the CDR3 is TGTGCCAGCAGCGCGGGGACTAGCGGGGAGGGTGAGCAGTTCTTC. It yields the protein CASSAGTSGEGEQFF. The rearrangement uses TRBV4-2 and TRBJ2-1; 13 positions agree with TRBD2. The length of the CDR3 is 15 residues. Germline CDR1 is LGHNA and CDR2 is YNFKEQ. The junction had 7 bases not matched to a gene; V was cut back by 5 bases and J by 9 bases.

The chain joins TRBV7-9 to TRBJ2-5, with D uncertain. Trimming removed 4 bases at V and 2 bases at J, with 5 bases between. The CDR3 runs to 12 residues. Germline V gene data show CDR1 as SEHNR and CDR2 as FQNEAQ (reference sequence). Here the CDR3 reads CASSSVQETQYF. The DNA of the CDR3 is TGTGCCAGCAGCTCGGTACAAGAGACCCAGTACTTC.

The chain couples TRBV12-5 to TRBJ2-1; no clear D. The CDR3 contains 15 residues. Per the germline V gene, CDR1 is LGHNT and CDR2 is FRNRAP. V lost 0 bases to trimming and J lost 3 bases, with 9 bases between them. The CDR3 spells CASGLVGTVYNEQFF. Here the CDR3 DNA reads TGTGCTAGTGGTTTGGTCGGAACAGTCTACAATGAGCAGTTCTTC.

The chain recombines TRBV7-2 with TRBJ2-7, with a possible D match to TRBD2 (5 bases). Germline lookup yields CDR1 SGHTA and CDR2 FQGNSA. The CDR3 is made up of 13 amino acids. V was trimmed by 3 bases and J by 3 bases, leaving 9 bases between them. CDR3 sequence: CASSFEGGYEQYF. DNA for the CDR3: TGTGCCAGCAGCTTTGAGGGTGGCTACGAGCAGTACTTC. Complete variable domain (other parts from reference TRBV7-2 and TRBJ2-7): GAGVSQSPSNKVTEKGKDVELRCDPISGHTALYWYRQSLGQGLEFLIYFQGNSAPDKSGLPSDRFSAERTGGSVSTLTIQRTQQEDSAVYLCASSFEGGYEQYFGPGTRLTVT.

V usage is TRBV6-4 and J usage is TRBJ2-1; possibly TRBD2 for D (6 bases). The CDR3 runs to 16 residues. Germline loops: CDR1 MRHNA, CDR2 SNTAGT. V lost 0 bases, J lost 6 bases, and 15 bases lay in between. This CDR3 is CASSDSPGLEGNEQFF. CDR3 nucleotides: TGTGCCAGCAGTGACTCGCCCGGGCTGGAGGGCAATGAGCAGTTCTTC.

The rearrangement links TRBV5-6 to TRBJ1-1; a possible D gene is TRBD1 (5 bases). The CDR3 contains 13 residues. Trimming left V 5 bases short and J 2 bases short, with 10 bases between. From germline, CDR1 is SGHDT and CDR2 YYEEEE. The CDR3 DNA is TGTGCCAGCAGTTGGGGCCCCAACACTGAAGCTTTCTTT. This translates into CASSWGPNTEAFF.

This chain links TRBV11-1 with TRBJ2-7; D possibly corresponds to TRBD2 (5 bases). This CDR3 spans 12 amino acids. The V gene lost 3 bases and the J gene lost 6 bases, with 9 bases spanning the gap. From germline, CDR1 is SGHAT and CDR2 FQDESV (reference sequence). The CDR3: CASSFPAGEQYF. CDR3 in DNA: TGTGCCAGCAGCTTCCCGGCGGGCGAGCAGTACTTC.

The gene calls are TRBV21-1 and TRBJ2-3; the table names TRBD2, a call not compared with the DNA. TRBV21-1 counts as a pseudogene. The CDR3 extends over 19 amino acids. DNA of the CDR3: TGTGCCAGCAGCAAATCCCCCTCCCTAGCGGGAAGACCCACAGATACGCAGTATTTT. Encoded protein: CASSKSPSLAGRPTDTQYF.

The chain joins TRBV27 to TRBJ1-5; D remains unclear. The V gene's germline CDR1 is MNHEY and CDR2 SMNVEV (reference sequence). V lost 2 bases to trimming and J lost 3 bases, with 8 bases between them. The CDR3 contains 14 residues. This CDR3 reads CASSLRGFNQPQHF. The CDR3 DNA follows: TGTGCCAGCAGTTTACGGGGATTCAATCAGCCCCAGCATTTT.

V is TRBV7-3 and J is TRBJ2-2; 11 bases fit TRBD2. The CDR3 has 17 amino acids. The V segment lost 3 bases and the J segment 3 bases; nucleotides outside the gene matches: 6. Germline CDR1 SGHTA, CDR2 FQGTGA. The chain's CDR3 is CASSLDSGGVYTGELFF. In nucleotides, the CDR3 is TGTGCCAGCAGCTTGGATAGCGGGGGGGTCTACACCGGGGAGCTGTTTTTT.